These T cell receptor beta chains were read from a single sample in a study of T cells after yellow fever vaccination. In TCRdb, the 5' RACE reads were re-called with MiXCR into one record per CDR3 protein. The sample holds 100,000 to 150,000 distinct CDR3 sequences, 7.4% seen once. The sequenced sample was CD4+ T cells sorted from PBMCs, obtained approximately 11 days after the first yellow fever vaccination. Every receptor here comes from a man aged 18 to 30 who received the YFV17D yellow fever vaccine. Each CDR3 is given with its conserved first and last residue. The D gene is left open where the match is weak. Clone size is not always given. Where it is, it says once, few, many or a class for expanded clones.

len,d_gene,v_gene,j_gene,abundance,CDR3nt,CDR3aa
14,TRBD2,TRBV20-1,TRBJ2-3,many,TGCAGTGCTAGAGATTCCAGCGGGGCAGATACGCAGTATTTT,CSARDSSGADTQYF
13,.,TRBV5-6,TRBJ1-2,many,TGTGCCAGCAGCTTGGCTGGGTTTGATGGCTACACCTTC,CASSLAGFDGYTF
13,.,TRBV20-1,TRBJ1-2,many,TGCAGTGCTGGACAGCCTACTAACTATGGCTACACCTTC,CSAGQPTNYGYTF
16,TRBD2,TRBV5-4,TRBJ2-1,many,TGTGCCAGCAGCTCTTCTCTAGCGGGGGGGTACAATGAGCAGTTCTTC,CASSSSLAGGYNEQFF
13,TRBD1,TRBV7-3,TRBJ1-2,few,TGTGCCAGCAGCCCCGACAGGGGGAGCGGCTACACCTTC,CASSPDRGSGYTF
12,.,TRBV7-2,TRBJ1-2,.,TGTGCCAGCAGCTACTACGGGGGAGGCTACACCTTC,CASSYYGGGYTF
15,TRBD1,TRBV6-5,TRBJ1-1,many,TGTGCCAGCAGTTACTGGAAGGGACAGGGGACTGAAGCTTTCTTT,CASSYWKGQGTEAFF
15,TRBD1,TRBV12-3/TRBV12-4,TRBJ1-3,.,TGTGCCAGCAGACCCGGGACAGCTTCTGGAAACACCATATATTTT,CASRPGTASGNTIYF
14,.,TRBV29-1,TRBJ2-1,many,TGCAGCGTTCTAGGGCAATTGACCTACAATGAGCAGTTCTTC,CSVLGQLTYNEQFF
12,TRBD1,TRBV12-3/TRBV12-4,TRBJ1-2,many,TGTGCCAGCAGTCTACAGGGGAATGGCTACACCTTC,CASSLQGNGYTF
15,TRBD2,TRBV7-2,TRBJ2-3,many,TGTGCCAGCAGCTATAGCGGGGGGGAGACAGATACGCAGTATTTT,CASSYSGGETDTQYF
14,.,TRBV3-1,TRBJ1-1,.,TGTGCCAGCAGAATAGGACAGTTGAACACTGAAGCTTTCTTT,CASRIGQLNTEAFF
13,.,TRBV7-6,TRBJ2-1,many,TGTGCCAGCAGCAGACCCGGGGGCGATGAGCAGTTCTTC,CASSRPGGDEQFF
16,TRBD2,TRBV7-3,TRBJ2-1,few,TGTGCCAGCAGCTTTCGAGCGGGGGGAACCTACAATGAGCAGTTCTTC,CASSFRAGGTYNEQFF
14,.,TRBV5-4,TRBJ2-3,few,TGTGCCAGCAGCAGGGGGGGCGGCACAGATACGCAGTATTTT,CASSRGGGTDTQYF
15,.,TRBV7-2,TRBJ2-1,many,TGTGCCAGCAGCCAGACTCTAAGCTCCTACAATGAGCAGTTCTTC,CASSQTLSSYNEQFF
13,.,TRBV19,TRBJ1-5,few,TGTGCCAGTAGTAAGGGGCGCGATCAGCCCCAGCATTTT,CASSKGRDQPQHF
13,.,TRBV5-5,TRBJ1-6,.,TGTGCCAGCACGAACTCCTATAATTCACCCCTCCACTTT,CASTNSYNSPLHF
14,TRBD1,TRBV5-1,TRBJ1-2,many,TGCGCCAGCAGCTTCGCAGGGGGCGGCTATGGCTACACCTTC,CASSFAGGGYGYTF
14,TRBD2,TRBV20-1,TRBJ2-3,many,TGCAGTGCTAGGCCGGGAGGTGTCACAGATACGCAGTATTTT,CSARPGGVTDTQYF
15,TRBD2,TRBV7-9,TRBJ2-1,many,TGTGCCAGCAGCTTGGGACTAGGGTCTATCAATGAGCAGTTCTTC,CASSLGLGSINEQFF
13,.,TRBV6-5,TRBJ1-2,many,TGTGCCAGCGCGTTGGAACGGGAGAGGGGCTACACCTTC,CASALERERGYTF
13,.,TRBV12-3/TRBV12-4,TRBJ2-5,many,TGTGCCAGCAGTTTCACTAGGGGTGCGACCCAGTACTTC,CASSFTRGATQYF
15,TRBD1,TRBV15,TRBJ2-6,few,TGTGCCACCGGACAGGGGGGTTCTGGGGCCAACGTCCTGACTTTC,CATGQGGSGANVLTF
13,TRBD1,TRBV2,TRBJ1-2,many,TGTGCCTCCAGTGGGACAGGGGCAAGTGGCTACACCTTC,CASSGTGASGYTF
15,.,TRBV7-9,TRBJ1-3,many,TGTGCCAGCAGACCTCGGGGTTCCTCTGGAAACACCATATATTTT,CASRPRGSSGNTIYF
13,.,TRBV7-2,TRBJ2-3,many,TGTGCCAGCAGCTCCCTCCCCCGAGATACGCAGTATTTT,CASSSLPRDTQYF